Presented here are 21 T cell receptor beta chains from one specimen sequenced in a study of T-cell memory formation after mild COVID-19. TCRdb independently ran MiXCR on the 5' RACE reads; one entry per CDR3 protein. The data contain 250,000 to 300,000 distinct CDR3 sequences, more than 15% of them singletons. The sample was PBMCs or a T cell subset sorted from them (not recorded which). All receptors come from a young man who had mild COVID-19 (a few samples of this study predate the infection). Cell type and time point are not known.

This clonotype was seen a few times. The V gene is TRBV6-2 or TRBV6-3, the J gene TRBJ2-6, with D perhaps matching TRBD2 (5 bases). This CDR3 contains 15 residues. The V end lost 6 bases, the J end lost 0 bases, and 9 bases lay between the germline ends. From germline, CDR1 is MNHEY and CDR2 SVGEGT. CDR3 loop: CASSPRGSGANVLTF. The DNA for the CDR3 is TGTGCCAGCAGCCCTCGGGGCTCTGGGGCCAACGTCCTGACTTTC.

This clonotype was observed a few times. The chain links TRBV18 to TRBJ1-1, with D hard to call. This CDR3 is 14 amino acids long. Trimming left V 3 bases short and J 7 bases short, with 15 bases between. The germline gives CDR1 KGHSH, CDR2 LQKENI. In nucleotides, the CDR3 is TGTGCCAGCTCACCCCCCTCGGGTCGGGATGAAGCTTTCTTT. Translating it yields CASSPPSGRDEAFF. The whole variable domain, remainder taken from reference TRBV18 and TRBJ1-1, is NAGVMQNPRHLVRRRGQEARLRCSPMKGHSHVYWYRQLPEEGLKFMVYLQKENIIDESGMPKERFSAEFPKEGPSILRIQQVVRGDSAAYFCASSPPSGRDEAFFGQGTRLTVV.

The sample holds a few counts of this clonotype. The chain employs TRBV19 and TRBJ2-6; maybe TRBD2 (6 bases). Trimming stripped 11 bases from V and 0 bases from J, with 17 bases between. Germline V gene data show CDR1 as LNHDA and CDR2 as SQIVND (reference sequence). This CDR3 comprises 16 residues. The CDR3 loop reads CASTGVKYSGANVLTF. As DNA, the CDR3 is TGTGCCTCCACGGGGGTGAAGTACTCTGGGGCCAACGTCCTGACTTTC.

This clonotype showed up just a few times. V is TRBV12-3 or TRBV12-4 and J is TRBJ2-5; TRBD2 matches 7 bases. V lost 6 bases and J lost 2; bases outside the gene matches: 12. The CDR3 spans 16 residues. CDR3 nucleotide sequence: TGTGCCAGCAGCCGGGGGTCCGGGGGGAATCAAGAGACCCAGTACTTC. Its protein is CASSRGSGGNQETQYF.

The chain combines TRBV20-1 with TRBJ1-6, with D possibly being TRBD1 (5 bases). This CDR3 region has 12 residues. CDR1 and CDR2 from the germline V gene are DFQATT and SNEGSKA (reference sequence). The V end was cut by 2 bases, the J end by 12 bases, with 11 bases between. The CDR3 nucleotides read TGCAGTGCTAGAAATTTGGGGGAACCCCTCCACTTT. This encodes CSARNLGEPLHF.

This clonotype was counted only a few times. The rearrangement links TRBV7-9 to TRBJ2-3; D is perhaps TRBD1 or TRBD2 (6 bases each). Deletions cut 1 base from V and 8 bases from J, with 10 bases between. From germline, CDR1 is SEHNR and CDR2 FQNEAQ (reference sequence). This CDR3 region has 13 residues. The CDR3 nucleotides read TGTGCCAGCAGCTTAGGAGGGGGACTTACGCAGTATTTT. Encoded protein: CASSLGGGLTQYF.

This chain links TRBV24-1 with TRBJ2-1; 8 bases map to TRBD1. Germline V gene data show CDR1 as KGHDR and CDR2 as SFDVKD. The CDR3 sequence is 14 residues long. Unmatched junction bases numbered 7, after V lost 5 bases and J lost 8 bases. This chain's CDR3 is CATSGTGSPYEQFF. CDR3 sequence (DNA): TGTGCCACCAGTGGGACAGGGAGTCCGTATGAGCAGTTCTTC.

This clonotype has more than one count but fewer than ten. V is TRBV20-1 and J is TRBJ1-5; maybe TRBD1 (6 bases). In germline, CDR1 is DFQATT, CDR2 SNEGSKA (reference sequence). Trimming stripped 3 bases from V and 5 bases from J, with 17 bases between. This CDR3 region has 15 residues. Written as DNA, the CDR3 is TGCAGTGCTAGTAACCCTGGAGGGGGACATCAGCCCCAGCATTTT. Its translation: CSASNPGGGHQPQHF.

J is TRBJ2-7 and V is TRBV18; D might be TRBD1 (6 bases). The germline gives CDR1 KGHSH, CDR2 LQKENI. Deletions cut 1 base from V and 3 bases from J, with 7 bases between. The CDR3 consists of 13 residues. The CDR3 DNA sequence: TGTGCCAGCTCACCACGGGACAACTACGAGCAGTACGTC. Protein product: CASSPRDNYEQYV.

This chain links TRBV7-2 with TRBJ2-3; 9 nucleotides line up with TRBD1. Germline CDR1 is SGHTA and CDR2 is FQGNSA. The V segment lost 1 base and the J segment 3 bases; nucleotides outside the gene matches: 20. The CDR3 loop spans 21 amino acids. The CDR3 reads CASSLGRLGQGIISRTDTQYF. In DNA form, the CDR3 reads TGTGCCAGCAGCTTAGGCAGACTGGGACAGGGAATAATATCACGGACAGATACGCAGTATTTT.

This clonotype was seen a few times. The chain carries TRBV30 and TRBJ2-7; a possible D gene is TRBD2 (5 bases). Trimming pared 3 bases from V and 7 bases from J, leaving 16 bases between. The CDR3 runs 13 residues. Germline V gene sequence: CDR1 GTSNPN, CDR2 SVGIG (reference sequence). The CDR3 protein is CAWRFRATGEQYF. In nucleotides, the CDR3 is TGTGCCTGGAGATTTAGAGCTACGGGGGAGCAGTACTTC.

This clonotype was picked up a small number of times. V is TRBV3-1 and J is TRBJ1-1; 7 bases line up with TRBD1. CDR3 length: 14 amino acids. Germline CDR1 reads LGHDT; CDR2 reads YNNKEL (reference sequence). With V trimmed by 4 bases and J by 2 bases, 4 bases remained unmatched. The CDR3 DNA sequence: TGTGCCAGCAGCCCAACAGGGGCCAACACTGAAGCTTTCTTT. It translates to CASSPTGANTEAFF.

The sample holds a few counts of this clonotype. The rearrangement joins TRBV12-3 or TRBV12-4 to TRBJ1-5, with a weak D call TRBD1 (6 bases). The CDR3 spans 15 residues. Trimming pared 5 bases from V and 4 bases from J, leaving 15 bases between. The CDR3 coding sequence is TGTGCCAGCAGTCGAAACCGGCAGGGGAATCAGCCCCAGCATTTT. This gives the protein CASSRNRQGNQPQHF.

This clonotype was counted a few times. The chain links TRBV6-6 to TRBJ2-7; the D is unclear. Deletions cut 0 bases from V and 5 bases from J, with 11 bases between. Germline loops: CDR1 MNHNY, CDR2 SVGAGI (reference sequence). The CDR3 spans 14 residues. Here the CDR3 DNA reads TGTGCCAGCAGTTACTCGGACGGCTATAACGAGCAGTACTTC. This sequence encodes CASSYSDGYNEQYF.

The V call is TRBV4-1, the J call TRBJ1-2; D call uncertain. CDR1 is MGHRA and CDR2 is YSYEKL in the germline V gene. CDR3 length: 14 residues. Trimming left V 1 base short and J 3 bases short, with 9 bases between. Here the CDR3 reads CASSQASDHYGYTF. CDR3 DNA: TGCGCCAGCAGCCAAGCATCAGACCACTATGGCTACACCTTC.

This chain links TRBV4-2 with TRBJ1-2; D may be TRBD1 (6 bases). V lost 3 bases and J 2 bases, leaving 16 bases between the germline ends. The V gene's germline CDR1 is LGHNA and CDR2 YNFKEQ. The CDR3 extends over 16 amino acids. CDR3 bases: TGTGCCAGCAGCCAGCCGCGGGACATGAGAAACTATGGCTACACCTTC. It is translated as CASSQPRDMRNYGYTF.

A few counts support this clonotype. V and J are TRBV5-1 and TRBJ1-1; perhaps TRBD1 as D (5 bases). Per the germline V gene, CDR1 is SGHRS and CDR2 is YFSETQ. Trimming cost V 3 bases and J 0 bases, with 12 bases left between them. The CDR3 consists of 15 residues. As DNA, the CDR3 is TGCGCCAGCAGCTCCCGGGACGGCCTGAACACTGAAGCTTTCTTT. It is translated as CASSSRDGLNTEAFF.

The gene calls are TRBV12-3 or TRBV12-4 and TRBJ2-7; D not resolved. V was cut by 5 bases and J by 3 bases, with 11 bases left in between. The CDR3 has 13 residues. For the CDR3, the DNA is TGTGCCAGCAGTACATATAGACGCTACGAGCAGTACTTC. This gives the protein CASSTYRRYEQYF.

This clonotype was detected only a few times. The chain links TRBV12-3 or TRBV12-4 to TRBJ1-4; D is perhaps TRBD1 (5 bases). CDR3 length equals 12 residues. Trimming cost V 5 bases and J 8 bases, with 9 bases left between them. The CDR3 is CASSTRGEKLFF. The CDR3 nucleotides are TGTGCCAGCAGTACAAGGGGCGAAAAACTGTTTTTT.

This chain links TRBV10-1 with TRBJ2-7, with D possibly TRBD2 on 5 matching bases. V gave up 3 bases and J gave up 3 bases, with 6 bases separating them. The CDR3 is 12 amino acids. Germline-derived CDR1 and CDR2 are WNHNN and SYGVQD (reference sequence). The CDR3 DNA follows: TGCGCCAGCAGTGATCGGGACTACGAGCAGTACTTC. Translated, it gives CASSDRDYEQYF.

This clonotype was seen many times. CDR3 DNA sequence: TGTGCCAGCAGTTTATCCCATGGGACCCAGTACTTC. Its translation is CASSLSHGTQYF. The chain combines TRBV12-3 or TRBV12-4 with TRBJ2-5, with no clear D. The CDR3 totals 12 residues. V was pared by 2 bases and J by 7 bases, with 8 bases between.